This T cell receptor (beta chain) was obtained from a study of cytomegalovirus exposure and HLA in healthy donors (dated by TCRdb to about 2017). Background for the entire study: An earlier analysis of about 530 of the donors reported 276 Gb of sequence data and around 110 million unique TCR beta sequences obtained from 150 million to 200 million T cells. An early release covering just under 650 HLA-typed donors comprised about 290 gigabases of sequencing data and 85 million or so unique TCR sequences. Of the 300 to 500 genotyped donors, approximately 81% were placed in the genetic ancestry cluster associated with self-reported Caucasian donors. The study aimed to test whether cataloging public T cell receptors could reveal signatures of past pathogen exposure. Using immunosequencing, the study profiled T cell repertoires from 550 to 750 subjects and related those repertoires to cytomegalovirus serostatus. Besides the first cohort of some 670 subjects, a separate validation cohort made up of roughly 130 different subjects was used. To predict cytomegalovirus infection status, the study brought together high-throughput TCR immunosequencing, statistical association of individual TCRs with disease status, and machine learning. To study patterns of TCR occurrence, a later analysis re-analyzed previously published TCR beta repertoires from several hundred donors and added high-resolution HLA genotyping. The later analysis used no new phenotypic data to find candidate immune exposures, relying instead on TCR beta sequences and their occurrence across donors. To decide whether each TCR beta V gene segment behaved as functional or pseudogenic, an earlier analysis of approximately 590 of the donors relied on high-throughput TCR beta sequencing. Donor age, sex, ethnicity and CMV serostatus were compiled alongside the repertoire data. A later genetic analysis took genome-wide SNP genotypes for about 65% of the 666 donors and used that subset as a discovery cohort. Every discovery cohort repertoire had been produced on one sequencing platform. Class I and class II HLA loci were covered by the typing at four-digit resolution. Typing coverage differed by locus: A, B, C, DRB1 and DQB1 were typed in roughly 629-630 donors, DQA1 in about 550, DPA1 in 600 to 610, and DPB1 in about 450. Roughly 5 DR-DQ haplotypes were handled as single units for association and clustering, since linkage in the cohort was strong. Among some 400 genotyped donors of the cohort, an average of around 240,000 unique TCR beta nucleotide sequences were sequenced per donor, around 18% of them non-productive.

Library method: the immunoSEQ multiplex PCR assay. A mixture of 60 forward primers for TCR Vbeta segments and 13 reverse primers for TCR Jbeta segments was used in the multiplex PCR. The CDR3 region of rearranged TCR beta genes was amplified from genomic DNA with a multiplex PCR assay. On the Illumina HiSeq System, the amplified TCR beta libraries were sequenced as 87-base-pair reads. The paper's data handling went like this. Across the 666 repertoires, a later analysis counted 80 million or so unique TCR beta chains, approximately 12 million of which were shared by at least two donors. A nearest-neighbor algorithm error-corrected the raw reads and collapsed the reads into unique sequences, merging closely related sequences to remove PCR and sequencing errors. V, D and J gene segments were assigned by aligning CDR3 sequences to IMGT reference sequences. For a sequence to be retained, a match of at least six nucleotides was required to both a V gene segment and a J gene segment. Rearrangements were called productive when the CDR3 lacked stop codons and stayed in frame with V and J; all others were non-productive. CDR3 was defined by IMGT convention, running from the second conserved V-encoded cysteine to the conserved J-encoded phenylalanine. In an earlier analysis of more than 550 of the donors, sequences lacking an unambiguous match to a single V gene segment were excluded. In an earlier analysis of approximately 500 of the donors, a V segment was called functional when productive rearrangements were above 56.7%, and segregating when the standard deviation between donors exceeded 5%. To diagnose cytomegalovirus status from the catalog of TCR beta chain sequences, a statistical classification framework was built. In a later analysis, TCR nucleotide sequences were compared against IMGT/GENE-DB human TR gene sequences so that V and J genes could be assigned. A later analysis assigned CDR3 sequences and most-parsimonious VDJ recombination scenarios with the TCRdist pipeline. A later analysis defined each TCR beta chain by its CDR3 amino acid sequence plus V-gene family, and excluded reads lacking a unique V-gene family. To address suspected cross-contamination and a sequencing artifact, a later analysis removed approximately 590 highly shared, low-generation-probability nucleotide sequences. In a later analysis, a clonal expansion index was calculated for each public chain from normalized within-repertoire ranks of inferred template counts. A later analysis computed generation probabilities with a VDJ recombination model fitted to out-of-frame rearrangements, and checked the results against IGoR. In a later analysis, hypergeometric tests were used to score TCR-TCR, TCR-HLA and TCR-CMV co-occurrence, with a repertoire-size bias correction applied to TCR pairs. In a later analysis, false discovery rates were estimated by permuting HLA or CMV assignments 20 times. A later analysis grouped co-occurring TCRs with DBSCAN, adding TCRdist sequence similarity when clustering within HLA-allele-positive subsets. Repertoires with fewer than 30,000 or more than 120,000 public chains, plus five repertoires with anomalous nucleotide sharing, were excluded from co-occurrence clustering. TCRdb retrieved this table from immuneACCESS and kept in-frame rearrangements only. Not all clones are present; in checked studies, unresolved V genes account for under half, and no reason is known for the remainder. The V and J calls and clone size come from that table; D and trimming were worked out from the DNA. This sample holds 160,000 or so clones; 80% were observed only once. The ten largest clones take up roughly 10% of the sample.

Concerning this clone itself: Its antigen is unknown. No clone much larger than this one lies a single base away; base qualities are absent.

Overall study outcomes, separate from this receptor: The classifier was reported to diagnose cytomegalovirus status with high specificity and sensitivity in both the original cohort and the validation cohort. A later analysis found that HLA-associated TCR beta chains were more clonally expanded and had lower generation probabilities than equally common non-associated chains. In this cohort, only TCR beta chains were sequenced, and detectable features were limited by the absence of alpha or paired-chain data. Seventeen rarely observed V segments, including chromosome 9 orphons, were excluded from the earlier analysis of several hundred of the donors because counts were too low. A later analysis found that most CMV-associated TCR beta chains appeared HLA-restricted, with HLA associations seemingly driven largely by CMV exposure. V-gene and J-gene trimming of TCR beta chains was associated with a missense DCLRE1C variant in a later genetic analysis, and the association was replicated in an independent cohort. In a later analysis, 16,951 TCR beta sequences were associated with specific HLA alleles at a false discovery rate of 0.05. A cluster of highly shared sequence variants was judged likely to represent a technical artifact of the sequencing pipeline. Because the 87-base-pair reads could not distinguish some IMGT-functional V segments, including TRBV6-2 and TRBV6-3, those segments were excluded. Because HLA typing was unavailable for some donors at each locus, only the typed subset was used in association tests. Assigning TCR associations to individual alleles was difficult when HLA alleles, especially DR and DQ, strongly co-occurred. A further reported finding was that TCR beta sequences accurately predicted the HLA-A and HLA-B alleles for most subjects in the first cohort. In an earlier analysis of some 540 of the donors, most TCR beta V segments appeared in productive rearrangements about 90% or about 30% of the time, broadly matching IMGT annotations. A later analysis found that TCR association rates varied across HLA loci, with DRB1 alleles showing the most associated TCRs and HLA-C alleles the fewest. The authors suggested that the approach could potentially be extended to other disease states and immunological phenotypes. The only immune exposure information available for the cohort was CMV serostatus. Three of the identified cytomegalovirus-associated TCR beta chains were confirmed in vitro to be specific for cytomegalovirus antigens. Presence/absence analyses assumed roughly uniform sequencing depth across donors, an assumption that may not hold. Compared with the roughly 600-donor mean, donors in an Asian-associated ancestry cluster had fewer N-insertions in productive TCRs, according to a later genetic analysis. The study gave a list of about 160 TCR beta chains associated with cytomegalovirus. A later analysis reported that several top co-occurrence clusters appeared linked to parvovirus B19, influenza, CMV and Epstein-Barr virus. Most TCR sequences were observed very rarely across donors, whereas some public TCRs were present in many individuals. Linkage disequilibrium might explain the correlated functional status among segregating V segments, but an unknown experimental factor could not be excluded.

The cohort comprised 550 to 700 healthy bone marrow donors. At the time of sampling, all cohort members were nominally healthy, though unrecorded immune exposures were likely present. The donor was CMV seropositive and was included in the group of 289 seropositive cohort members. A peripheral blood sample was provided by each donor, and peripheral blood mononuclear cells were used for TCR beta sequencing. The Qiagen DNeasy Blood Extraction Kit was used to extract genomic DNA from the blood cell samples. V is clipped by 0 bases and J by 5 bases, and the sequence between their germline boundaries is 17 bases long. CDR1 is given as LNHNV and CDR2 as YYDKDF, both from the germline V gene (reference sequence). The CDR3 has 16 amino acids, counting the end cysteine and phenylalanine. Of all the DNA, just the CDR3 is kept, 48 bases in frame from base 1.

Here the chain combines TRBV15 and TRBJ2-7; possibly the D gene is TRBD1, per 6 matching bases. The specimen was PBMCs. The receptor was derived from a man in his late teens or twenties in good health and CMV-seropositive. The sequenced DNA is TGTGCCACCAGCAGAGATCGGGACAAGGGAGCCAACGAGCAGTACTTC. It codes for CATSRDRDKGANEQYF.